What follows is one T cell receptor beta chain and its context. This sample was taken from a study of blood T cell repertoires in COVID-19. Study in general: Sources were T cells, B-cell-depleted T cells, or PBMCs; the material itself was cDNA or gDNA.

TCRdb's copy holds only in-frame clones and misses some; the assay was immunoSEQ multiplex PCR. Among about 410,000 clones listed, 75% to 90% were seen once. CDR1 LNHDA and CDR2 SQIVND come from the germline V gene (reference sequence). CDR3 length equals 12 residues. Trimming took off 6 bases at V and 1 base at J, with 4 bases between the two ends. The chain couples TRBV19 to TRBJ1-3; D is unclear. What was sequenced was peripheral blood. This TCR was sampled from a woman aged 40 to 55 with COVID-19, enrolled during active disease. The CDR3 loop is CASSPSGNTIYF. The CDR3 DNA reads TGTGCCAGTAGCCCGTCTGGAAACACCATATATTTT.